Shown below are 20 T cell receptor beta chains from a single sample sequenced in a study of OX40 agonist ivuxolimab in advanced cancers. The data were produced by immunoSEQ multiplex PCR, yet TCRdb's version contains in-frame clones alone and is incomplete. The table shows 45,000 to 50,000 clones, with approximately 90% occurring only once. The sample here was CD4+ or CD8+ T cells sorted from blood, taken in a trial of the OX40 agonist ivuxolimab. The receptors shown here come from an adult with an advanced solid tumor such as melanoma, head and neck, liver or kidney cancer.

The chain joins TRBV9 to TRBJ2-6, with D perhaps TRBD1 (6 bases). The V end was cut by 3 bases, the J end by 0 bases, with 13 bases between. The CDR3 loop spans 17 amino acids. Germline V gene sequence: CDR1 SGDLS, CDR2 YYNGEE. CDR3 sequence reads: CASSAYFRGSGANVLTF. In nucleotides, the CDR3 is TGTGCCAGCAGCGCTTACTTCAGGGGCTCTGGGGCCAACGTCCTGACTTTC.

This clone has a handful of counts. The chain uses TRBV19 and TRBJ2-7, with D perhaps TRBD1 (6 bases). In germline, CDR1 is LNHDA, CDR2 SQIVND (reference sequence). V was clipped by 6 bases and J by 0 bases, with 15 bases between them. The CDR3 has 15 residues. The CDR3 nucleotides are TGTGCCAGTAGCACATCAGGGGCCGGCTCCTACGAGCAGTACTTC. It encodes CASSTSGAGSYEQYF. The full variable domain, its missing parts supplied by reference TRBV19 and TRBJ2-7, is DGGITQSPKYLFRKEGQNVTLSCEQNLNHDAMYWYRQDPGQGLRLIYYSQIVNDFQKGDIAEGYSVSREKKESFPLTVTSAQKNPTAFYLCASSTSGAGSYEQYFGPGTRLTVT.

This sequence joins TRBV11-2 and TRBJ1-1; the D gene is possibly TRBD1 (6 bases). The CDR3 covers 14 residues. With 5 bases removed from V and 5 bases from J, the gap between germline ends came to 15 bases. CDR1 is SGHAT and CDR2 is FQNNGV in the germline V gene. CDR3 in amino acids: CASSAKGGGTEAFF. The CDR3, as DNA: TGTGCCAGCAGCGCAAAAGGGGGGGGAACTGAAGCTTTCTTT.

This chain connects TRBV5-4 to TRBJ1-2; maybe TRBD1 (5 bases). The CDR3 length is 13 residues. V shed 4 bases and J shed 5 bases, with 12 bases lying between them. Per the germline V gene, CDR1 is SGHNT and CDR2 is YYREEE (reference sequence). In DNA, the CDR3 is TGTGCCAGCAGCCCTTGGGGCCTTTATGGCTACACCTTC. Its protein product is CASSPWGLYGYTF.

The chain couples TRBV4-3 to TRBJ2-2; D is possibly TRBD2 (5 bases). CDR1 and CDR2 (germline): LGHNA, YSLEER. V was trimmed by 0 bases and J by 2 bases, leaving 10 bases between them. CDR3 length: 16 amino acids. The CDR3 coding sequence is TGCGCCAGCAGCCAAGATTGGGGAGATAACACCGGGGAGCTGTTTTTT. Protein: CASSQDWGDNTGELFF.

V usage is TRBV10-1 and J usage is TRBJ2-5, with D unresolved. This CDR3 region has 14 residues. Trimming removed 4 bases at V and 4 bases at J, with 13 bases between. The germline V gene encodes CDR1 WNHNN and CDR2 SYGVQD (reference sequence). This chain's CDR3 is CASSGSGSPETQYF. DNA for the CDR3: TGCGCCAGCAGTGGGTCGGGTAGCCCAGAGACCCAGTACTTC.

The genes are TRBV5-1 and TRBJ2-2, with 8 bases that match TRBD2. V gave up 3 bases and J gave up 6 bases; unmatched junction bases: 7. Germline CDR1 and CDR2: SGHRS and YFSETQ. This CDR3 has 15 residues. CDR3 region: CASSSAGGRAGELFF. In DNA, the CDR3 is TGCGCCAGCAGCTCGGCGGGAGGAAGGGCCGGGGAGCTGTTTTTT.

The CDR3 region is CASSVGSGQAAYEQYF. The CDR3 bases are TGTGCCAGCAGCGTAGGGTCAGGACAGGCAGCCTACGAGCAGTACTTC. J is TRBJ2-7 and V is TRBV9, with TRBD1 matching over 7 bases. CDR1 SGDLS and CDR2 YYNGEE come from the germline V gene. The length of the CDR3 is 16 residues. Unmatched junction bases numbered 8, after V lost 0 bases and J lost 2 bases.

V gene TRBV27 combines with J gene TRBJ2-1; 8 bases agree with TRBD2. The ends lost 3 bases at V and 10 bases at J; junction bases unmatched: 11. This CDR3 is 15 amino acids long. CDR1 and CDR2 (germline): MNHEY, SMNVEV (reference sequence). Here the CDR3 reads CASSFGLAGTWEQFF. The CDR3 DNA sequence: TGTGCCAGCAGTTTCGGGCTAGCGGGTACTTGGGAGCAGTTCTTC.

The chain links TRBV29-1 to TRBJ1-5; TRBD1 matches 7 bases. The CDR3 covers 13 residues. CDR1 and CDR2 from the germline V gene are SQVTM and ANQGSEA. J gave up 4 bases and V 4 bases, and 4 bases lay outside the gene matches. This chain's CDR3 is CSVGGTVNQPQHF. CDR3 DNA: TGCAGCGTTGGCGGGACAGTTAATCAGCCCCAGCATTTT. The full variable domain, rest sourced from reference TRBV29-1 and TRBJ1-5, is SAVISQKPSRDICQRGTSLTIQCQVDSQVTMMFWYRQQPGQSLTLIATANQGSEATYESGFVIDKFPISRPNLTFSTLTVSNMSPEDSSIYLCSVGGTVNQPQHFGDGTRLSIL.

The chain joins TRBV2 to TRBJ1-5; no clear D gene. Trimming pared 5 bases from V and 1 base from J, leaving 9 bases between. The length of the CDR3 is 14 residues. Germline V gene lookup returns CDR1 SNHLY and CDR2 FYNNEI. The CDR3 is CASSTYESNQPQHF. CDR3 nucleotides: TGTGCCAGCAGTACTTATGAGAGCAATCAGCCCCAGCATTTT.

This chain uses TRBV7-9 with TRBJ2-3; no firm D call. Germline V gene lookup returns CDR1 SEHNR and CDR2 FQNEAQ (reference sequence). The CDR3 is 14 amino acids. V lost 1 base and J 2 bases, leaving 7 bases between the germline ends. CDR3 amino acids: CASSLGFTTDTQYF. The CDR3 DNA is TGTGCCAGCAGCTTAGGATTTACCACAGATACGCAGTATTTT.

The rearrangement joins TRBV4-3 to TRBJ2-7; D call uncertain. The CDR3 runs 12 residues. CDR1 is LGHNA and CDR2 is YSLEER in the germline V gene. The V and J ends lost 1 base and 9 bases respectively, with 10 bases between them. The CDR3 nucleotides are TGCGCCAGCAGCCAAGTCAGGAATGGGCAGTACTTC. This sequence encodes CASSQVRNGQYF.

CDR3 DNA sequence: TGTGCCAGCAGCTTAACGGCTGGGGCGTACGAGCAGTACTTC. Protein sequence: CASSLTAGAYEQYF. The rearrangement links TRBV13 to TRBJ2-7, with a weak D call TRBD1 (5 bases). CDR3 length equals 14 residues. Germline V gene data show CDR1 as PRHDT and CDR2 as FYEKMQ (reference sequence). V shed 2 bases and J shed 4 bases, with 12 bases lying between them.

V gene TRBV27 combines with J gene TRBJ2-7, with no clear D. Deletions cut 5 bases from V and 6 bases from J, with 17 bases between. Per germline, CDR1 MNHEY and CDR2 SMNVEV (reference sequence). The CDR3 runs to 14 residues. The CDR3 reads CASSPPFLKLEQYF. The CDR3 DNA follows: TGTGCCAGCAGTCCCCCTTTCCTCAAGCTCGAGCAGTACTTC.

The chain uses TRBV14 and TRBJ2-2; 8 bases line up with TRBD1. The trim removed 1 base at V and 3 bases at J, leaving 13 bases unmatched. Germline loops: CDR1 SGHDN, CDR2 FVKESK. The CDR3 loop spans 19 amino acids. The CDR3 nucleotides are TGTGCCAGCAGCCAAGGAGGAGGGGACAGGAGACTTTACACCGGGGAGCTGTTTTTT. It is translated as CASSQGGGDRRLYTGELFF.

The table lists this clone with a count of one. In DNA, the CDR3 is TGCCCTCTGCATCAAATAGGGGGCGAAGACTATGGCTACACCTTC. As protein: CPLHQIGGEDYGYTF. This chain connects TRBV10-1 to TRBJ1-2, with 7 bases that match TRBD1. The CDR3 is 15 amino acids. Germline V gene sequence: CDR1 WNHNN, CDR2 SYGVQD (reference sequence).

This clone was seen a single time. This chain connects TRBV6-1 to TRBJ2-7; TRBD2 matches at 8 bases. CDR3 size: 15 residues. Germline V gene sequence: CDR1 MNHNS, CDR2 SASEGT. With 2 bases clipped from V and 7 bases from J, the junction kept 10 bases outside the gene matches. CDR3 coding DNA: TGTGCCAGCAGTGAATGGGACGGGAGGGCCAGAGAGCAGTACTTC. Protein product: CASSEWDGRAREQYF.

J is TRBJ2-5 and V is TRBV19, with D hard to call. Trimming cost V 1 base and J 2 bases, with 8 bases left between them. The CDR3 extends over 14 amino acids. Germline loops: CDR1 LNHDA, CDR2 SQIVND (reference sequence). The CDR3 DNA follows: TGTGCCAGTAGTATAGCTGGTCGGCAAGAGACCCAGTACTTC. Amino acid sequence: CASSIAGRQETQYF.

This clone was found once. The chain uses TRBV19 and TRBJ1-5; the match to TRBD1 covers 10 bases. In germline, CDR1 is LNHDA, CDR2 SQIVND (reference sequence). V lost 6 bases and J lost 0; bases outside the gene matches: 5. This CDR3 has 16 residues. CDR3 nucleotides: TGTGCCAGTAGCAGACAGGGGGCAGGTAGCAATCAGCCCCAGCATTTT. It specifies CASSRQGAGSNQPQHF.